The 26 T cell receptor beta chains given below trace back to one sample, sequenced in a study of blood T cell repertoires in COVID-19. TCRdb keeps only in-frame clones here, not all; method: immunoSEQ multiplex PCR. The data show about 230,000 clones, with 80% to 90% seen just once and under 2.5% held by the top ten. The specimen sequenced was peripheral blood. The receptors originated from a man aged 35 to 55 who had recovered from COVID-19.

A single count supports this clone. The DNA of the CDR3 is TGTGCCAGCAGTTCTGGACAGGGGCTACCAAGAGCTTTCTTT. Translating gives CASSSGQGLPRAFF. The V gene is TRBV3-1 (or the pseudogene TRBV3-2), the J gene TRBJ1-1; 9 positions agree with TRBD1. This CDR3 has 14 residues. J gave up 10 bases and V 6 bases, and 12 bases lay outside the gene matches. In germline, CDR1 is LGHDT, CDR2 YNNKEL (reference sequence).

The chain has TRBV5-1 and TRBJ2-1; D is unresolved. Deletions cut 4 bases from V and 8 bases from J, with 22 bases between. Germline V gene lookup returns CDR1 SGHRS and CDR2 YFSETQ. The CDR3 has 16 amino acids. CDR3 sequence: CASSRNGARRRDEQFF. The CDR3 nucleotides are TGCGCCAGCAGCCGCAATGGCGCCCGGAGACGCGATGAGCAGTTCTTC.

J is TRBJ1-4 and V is TRBV5-1, with 10 bases matching TRBD1. The CDR3 sequence is 15 residues long. CDR1 and CDR2 (germline): SGHRS, YFSETQ. V shed 0 bases and J 7 bases; nucleotides not matched to a gene: 3. DNA for the CDR3: TGCGCCAGCAGCTTGGCCGGGACAGGGGTTGAAAAACTGTTTTTT. It is translated as CASSLAGTGVEKLFF.

The chain joins TRBV10-3 to TRBJ2-2, with TRBD2 identical over 7 bases. The germline V gene has CDR1 ENHRY and CDR2 SYGVKD. This CDR3 comprises 13 residues. The J segment lost 1 base and the V segment lost 7 bases, leaving 0 bases of the junction unmatched. CDR3: CAITSGNTGELFF. In nucleotides, the CDR3 is TGTGCCATCACTAGCGGGAACACCGGGGAGCTGTTTTTT.

The chain couples TRBV7-2 to TRBJ1-1; 7 nucleotides match TRBD1. CDR3 length equals 16 residues. Germline V gene lookup returns CDR1 SGHTA and CDR2 FQGNSA. The trim removed 0 bases at V and 3 bases at J, leaving 7 bases unmatched. The CDR3 region has the DNA TGTGCCAGCAGCTTAGCGCTCGGGGACAGCCACACTGAAGCTTTCTTT. This translates into CASSLALGDSHTEAFF.

CDR3 in amino acids: CASSSGTGFRNSPLHF. CDR3 in DNA: TGTGCCAGCAGCTCCGGGACAGGGTTTCGGAATTCACCCCTCCACTTT. The rearrangement links TRBV7-9 to TRBJ1-6; 9 bases align to TRBD1. The germline CDR1 and CDR2 sequences are SEHNR and FQNEAQ (reference sequence). The CDR3 extends over 16 amino acids. Germline trimming cut 4 bases from V and 7 bases from J; bases unmatched to any gene: 8.

This chain links TRBV24-1 with TRBJ2-2; D remains ambiguous. The germline gives CDR1 KGHDR, CDR2 SFDVKD. This CDR3 region has 13 residues. Trimming cost V 5 bases and J 6 bases, with 9 bases left between them. CDR3 in DNA: TGTGCCACCAGTGCAAACTTACCCGGGGAGCTGTTTTTT. This gives the protein CATSANLPGELFF.

The CDR3 nucleotides are TGTGCCAGCAGCCAAGGGTGGACAGGCACAGATACGCAGTATTTT. Encoded protein: CASSQGWTGTDTQYF. V and J are TRBV3-1 (or the pseudogene TRBV3-2) and TRBJ2-3; D possibly corresponds to TRBD1 (6 bases). Trimming left V 1 base short and J 1 base short, with 9 bases between. Germline CDR1 and CDR2: LGHDT and YNNKEL (reference sequence). The length of the CDR3 is 15 residues.

V and J are TRBV29-1 and TRBJ2-3, with TRBD2 identical over 7 bases. The V and J ends lost 3 bases and 6 bases, in that order; junction bases with no gene match: 9. The CDR3 has 14 residues. Germline loops: CDR1 SQVTM, CDR2 ANQGSEA. This chain's CDR3 is CSVESGGSIDTQYF. For the CDR3, the DNA is TGCAGCGTTGAGTCTGGCGGGAGCATCGATACGCAGTATTTT.

V and J are TRBV7-9 and TRBJ1-1, with TRBD1 as a possible D gene (6 bases). Trimming left V 6 bases short and J 3 bases short, with 11 bases between. Germline CDR1 SEHNR, CDR2 FQNEAQ (reference sequence). The CDR3 runs to 13 residues. DNA of the CDR3: TGTGCCAGCAGTTGGGACACGGACACTGAAGCTTTCTTT. This translates into CASSWDTDTEAFF.

The chain uses TRBV6-5 and TRBJ1-2, with 8 bases matching TRBD1. This CDR3 is 14 amino acids long. Germline trimming cut 5 bases from V and 4 bases from J; bases unmatched to any gene: 6. Per germline, CDR1 MNHEY and CDR2 SVGAGI. CDR3 loop: CASSRQGRLYGYTF. In DNA, the CDR3 is TGTGCCAGCAGTAGACAGGGGAGGCTCTATGGCTACACCTTC.

Here the CDR3 DNA reads TGTGCCATCAGTGATCTCAGGGCGAACACCGGGGAGCTGTTTTTT. Translated: CAISDLRANTGELFF. The rearrangement joins TRBV10-3 to TRBJ2-2; a weak D match, TRBD1 (5 bases). V dropped 3 bases and J dropped 0 bases, with 8 bases sitting between them. CDR3 size: 15 residues. CDR1 is ENHRY, CDR2 SYGVKD, per germline.

The chain has TRBV10-2 and TRBJ2-2; TRBD1 matches at 10 bases. CDR1 is WSHSY, CDR2 SAAADI, per germline. The CDR3 consists of 15 residues. With 6 bases clipped from V and 3 bases from J, the junction kept 4 bases outside the gene matches. CDR3 sequence (DNA): TGCGCCAGCAGCTCCGGGACAGGGGACACCGGGGAGCTGTTTTTT. Translation: CASSSGTGDTGELFF.

The chain recombines TRBV7-9 with TRBJ1-2, with TRBD1 identical over 9 bases. The CDR3 consists of 15 residues. Unmatched junction bases numbered 10, after V lost 5 bases and J lost 6 bases. Germline CDR1 is SEHNR and CDR2 is FQNEAQ (reference sequence). CDR3 coding DNA: TGTGCCAGCAGCCCCTGGGACAGGGACGTCGATGGCTACACCTTC. Encoded protein: CASSPWDRDVDGYTF. Together with reference TRBV7-9 and TRBJ1-2, the CDR3 gives the full variable domain: DTGVSQNPRHKITKRGQNVTFRCDPISEHNRLYWYRQTLGQGPEFLTYFQNEAQLEKSRLLSDRFSAERPKGSFSTLEIQRTEQGDSAMYLCASSPWDRDVDGYTFGSGTRLTVV.

The chain combines TRBV10-2 with TRBJ1-1; 11 nucleotides align to TRBD1. This CDR3 has 15 residues. Trimming at V came to 7 bases and at J to 3 bases, leaving 7 bases not matched to a gene. Germline V gene sequence: CDR1 WSHSY, CDR2 SAAADI. This CDR3 is CASKRTGGRDTEAFF. The CDR3, as DNA: TGCGCCAGCAAGCGGACAGGGGGCCGGGACACTGAAGCTTTCTTT.

V is TRBV5-8 and J is TRBJ2-1, with 7 bases aligning to TRBD1. Germline V gene lookup returns CDR1 SGHTS and CDR2 YDEGEE. CDR3 length: 14 residues. V dropped 5 bases and J dropped 3; count of bases not matched to a gene: 5. The CDR3 DNA sequence: TGTGCCAGCAGGGGCCGGGACAGCTACAATGAGCAGTTCTTC. The encoded protein is CASRGRDSYNEQFF.

The genes are TRBV29-1 and TRBJ1-1, with TRBD1 matching over 7 bases. In germline, CDR1 is SQVTM, CDR2 ANQGSEA. V lost 7 bases and J lost 2; bases outside the gene matches: 7. The CDR3 consists of 13 residues. The CDR3 protein is CSAWDRGNTEAFF. CDR3 nucleotide sequence: TGCAGCGCCTGGGACAGAGGAAACACTGAAGCTTTCTTT.

This clone was recorded only once. The J gene is TRBJ2-1, the V gene TRBV2, with D uncertain. The V end was cut by 3 bases, the J end by 2 bases, with 8 bases between. The CDR3 consists of 14 residues. The germline V gene has CDR1 SNHLY and CDR2 FYNNEI. CDR3 nucleotide sequence: TGTGCCAGCAGTGATGGCACCACCTACAATGAGCAGTTCTTC. Protein: CASSDGTTYNEQFF.

This chain uses TRBV27 with TRBJ2-7, with 9 bases that match TRBD1. Per germline, CDR1 MNHEY and CDR2 SMNVEV (reference sequence). V trimming: 6 bases; J trimming: 3 bases; junction bases outside the gene matches: 6. This CDR3 has 14 amino acids. The CDR3 DNA follows: TGTGCCAGCAGCCGCCTGGACAGGGGCTACGAGCAGTACTTC. As protein: CASSRLDRGYEQYF.

This clone was seen once. The chain couples TRBV14 to TRBJ2-1; TRBD2 is a possible D gene (5 bases). CDR1 SGHDN and CDR2 FVKESK come from the germline V gene. This CDR3 is built from 12 residues. Trimming took 1 base from V and 13 from J, leaving 11 bases between them. CDR3 amino acids: CASSQVLGSQFF. The CDR3 bases are TGTGCCAGCAGCCAAGTCTTGGGGAGCCAGTTCTTC. Full variable domain (remainder filled in from reference TRBV14 and TRBJ2-1): EAGVTQFPSHSVIEKGQTVTLRCDPISGHDNLYWYRRVMGKEIKFLLHFVKESKQDESGMPNNRFLAERTGGTYSTLKVQPAELEDSGVYFCASSQVLGSQFFGPGTRLTVL.

The chain links TRBV10-3 to TRBJ2-1; tentatively, D is TRBD2 (6 bases). Germline V gene lookup returns CDR1 ENHRY and CDR2 SYGVKD. The V gene lost 4 bases and the J gene lost 1 base, with 11 bases spanning the gap. There are 15 residues in the CDR3. The CDR3 loop is CAISGGDTSYNEQFF. The CDR3 coding sequence is TGTGCCATCAGTGGCGGGGATACTTCCTACAATGAGCAGTTCTTC.

This chain uses TRBV27 with TRBJ2-2; 8 positions match TRBD2. The trim removed 5 bases at V and 4 bases at J, leaving 6 bases unmatched. CDR3 length: 15 residues. Germline assignment: CDR1 MNHEY and CDR2 SMNVEV (reference sequence). In nucleotides, the CDR3 is TGTGCCAGCAGTCTTAGCGGGACGGGCACCGGGGAGCTGTTTTTT. This codes for CASSLSGTGTGELFF.

This clone was observed at least ten times. The rearrangement joins TRBV6-4 to TRBJ2-1; D is unresolved. The CDR3 spans 13 residues. Germline-derived CDR1 and CDR2 are MRHNA and SNTAGT. Trimming cost V 9 bases and J 6 bases, with 15 bases left between them. CDR3 DNA sequence: TGTGCCAGTGGGCGCGCCAATACCAATGAGCAGTTCTTC. It translates to CASGRANTNEQFF.

The genes are TRBV29-1 and TRBJ1-5; 9 positions agree with TRBD1. Germline CDR1 SQVTM, CDR2 ANQGSEA. J was trimmed by 7 bases and V by 5 bases; bases with no gene match: 3. This CDR3 is 12 amino acids long. The CDR3 DNA follows: TGCAGCGTTTGGACAGGGGAACAGCCCCAGCATTTT. This sequence encodes CSVWTGEQPQHF.

This chain links TRBV19 with TRBJ1-5, with D maybe TRBD1 (5 bases). CDR1 and CDR2 (germline): LNHDA, SQIVND (reference sequence). The ends were cut back, 1 base at V and 0 bases at J, with 16 bases in the middle. This CDR3 is 18 amino acids long. The CDR3 is CASSIGRTLGYSNQPQHF. The CDR3 bases are TGTGCCAGTAGTATAGGTCGGACATTGGGGTATAGCAATCAGCCCCAGCATTTT. The full variable domain, with the rest looked up from reference TRBV19 and TRBJ1-5, is DGGITQSPKYLFRKEGQNVTLSCEQNLNHDAMYWYRQDPGQGLRLIYYSQIVNDFQKGDIAEGYSVSREKKESFPLTVTSAQKNPTAFYLCASSIGRTLGYSNQPQHFGDGTRLSIL.

This clone has only one observation. This chain joins TRBV30 and TRBJ1-2, with 7 bases matching TRBD1. The length of the CDR3 is 14 residues. CDR1 is GTSNPN and CDR2 is SVGIG in the germline V gene (reference sequence). The V gene end was trimmed by 2 bases and the J gene end by 4 bases; junction bases not matched to a gene: 7. CDR3 amino acids: CAWSQGVLLYGYTF. CDR3 in DNA: TGTGCCTGGAGTCAGGGGGTCTTACTCTATGGCTACACCTTC.